This T cell receptor (beta chain) was sequenced for a study of cytomegalovirus exposure and HLA in healthy donors. The donors (healthy individuals) were bone marrow donors. PCR was performed using 60 Vbeta and 13 Jbeta primers. Clones were read by immunoSEQ multiplex PCR, and TCRdb kept only the in-frame ones, dropping some. The data hold roughly 170,000 clones, with 70% to 85% observed a single time. This sequence was found in a man aged 18 to 29 in good health and CMV-seronegative. The sample consisted of PBMCs.

The CDR3 sequence is CASSLDMGGSGNTIYF. DNA for the CDR3: TGTGCCAGCAGCTTAGATATGGGGGGCTCTGGAAACACCATATATTTT. The chain carries TRBV7-6 and TRBJ1-3; possibly TRBD1 for D (5 bases). V dropped 1 base and J dropped 0 bases, with 10 bases sitting between them. The length of the CDR3 is 16 residues. Germline CDR1 SGHVS, CDR2 FNYEAQ.